The rows below give T cell receptor beta chains drawn from one sample of a study of molecular identifiers for immune sequencing clone quantification. Each CDR3 protein is one row after TCRdb ran MiXCR on the PCR reads. This repertoire shows 55,000 to 75,000 distinct CDR3 sequences, approximately 17% found once; its top ten account for approximately 1.5%. Sequenced sample: naive CD8+ T cells from blood, with Jurkat cell RNA spiked in. The receptors derive from a human donor in good health. Some libraries in this study had Jurkat cell RNA spiked in. CDR3s include the opening cysteine and the closing phenylalanine or tryptophan. A D gene is named only where the DNA matches it firmly. Rows may omit the clone size; those that give it use once, few, many or a size class.

D gene,V gene,J gene,clone size,CDR3 DNA,CDR3 protein
-,TRBV9,TRBJ2-5,-,TGTGCCAGCAGCGATCCCAGGGCGGAAGAGACCCAGTACTTC,CASSDPRAEETQYF
-,TRBV7-2,TRBJ2-7,many,TGTGCCAGCAGCCCCCTCCCAGGGCCACTCGAGCAGTACTTC,CASSPLPGPLEQYF
TRBD2,TRBV6-5,TRBJ2-2,few,TGTGCCAGCAGTTACGGACTAGCGGTCAACACCGGGGAGCTGTTTTTT,CASSYGLAVNTGELFF
-,TRBV12-3/TRBV12-4,TRBJ2-7,-,TGTGCCAGCAGTTTGGGGACGCCCTACGAGCAGTACTTC,CASSLGTPYEQYF
TRBD2,TRBV7-9,TRBJ2-5,many,TGTGCCAGCAGCTCACCCTCCCGTAAGACTAGCCTACCCAGCGACCAAGAGACCCAGTACTTC,CASSSPSRKTSLPSDQETQYF
TRBD2,TRBV4-1,TRBJ2-1,many,TGCGCCAGCAGCCTAGCGGGAGGATACAATGAGCAGTTCTTC,CASSLAGGYNEQFF
TRBD2,TRBV5-1,TRBJ2-1,-,TGCGCCAGCAGGGGACTAGCGGGAGGGCGAGATGAGCAGTTCTTC,CASRGLAGGRDEQFF
TRBD2,TRBV6-5,TRBJ2-1,many,TGTGCCAGCAGTCGAACTAGCGGGAGCACTCATGAGCAGTTCTTC,CASSRTSGSTHEQFF
TRBD2,TRBV19,TRBJ2-1,many,TGTGCCAGCCAGAGGACTAGCGGGAATTACAATGAGCAGTTCTTC,CASQRTSGNYNEQFF
-,TRBV19,TRBJ2-5,few,TGTGCCAGTAGTATTGGGACGGTAGTTCAAGAGACCCAGTACTTC,CASSIGTVVQETQYF
-,TRBV3-1,TRBJ2-3,many,TGTGCCAGCAGCCACAGACAGGTCCCCGCTGGAAGTTCTGGTACGCAGTATTTT,CASSHRQVPAGSSGTQYF
-,TRBV27,TRBJ1-6,many,TGTGCCAGCATGCAATACAGGGACGCTTATTCACCCCTCCACTTT,CASMQYRDAYSPLHF
-,TRBV24-1,TRBJ2-6,many,TGTGCCACCAGTGCGACAGGAGCGTATGGGGCCAACGTCCTGACTTTC,CATSATGAYGANVLTF
-,TRBV27,TRBJ2-7,many,TGTGCCAGCAGTTTCGTTCAGGGCTTATGGTTTGGCGAGCAGTACTTC,CASSFVQGLWFGEQYF
TRBD2,TRBV20-1,TRBJ2-3,many,TGCAGTGCACAGCCGGGACTAGCGACCCCGTATTTT,CSAQPGLATPYF
TRBD1,TRBV9,TRBJ2-2,few,TGTGCCAGCAGCCCGACAGGGGGCCGTCACACCGGGGAGCTGTTTTTT,CASSPTGGRHTGELFF
-,TRBV13,TRBJ2-7,-,TGTGCCAGCAGCTCCGAGGACAGACCGTACGAGCAGTACTTC,CASSSEDRPYEQYF
-,TRBV4-3,TRBJ2-7,many,TGCGCCAGCAGCCAAGGGGTGGGGATGTACGAGCAGTACTTC,CASSQGVGMYEQYF
-,TRBV27,TRBJ2-7,many,TGTGCCAGCAGCCTTTTTGGGGGTCCCTACGAGCAGTACTTC,CASSLFGGPYEQYF
TRBD2,TRBV7-2,TRBJ2-5,once,TGTGCCACTTATACTGGACTAGCGGGACCCGGGGAGACCCAGTACTTC,CATYTGLAGPGETQYF
TRBD2,TRBV10-2,TRBJ2-3,many,TGCGCCAGCAGTGAGTCGATTAGCGGGAGTGGTGCGCAGTATTTT,CASSESISGSGAQYF
-,TRBV27,TRBJ1-4,-,TGTGCCAGCAGTTTCGGATTGACAGGCAGCGGTGAAAAACTGTTTTTT,CASSFGLTGSGEKLFF
TRBD1,TRBV19,TRBJ1-5,many,TGTGCCAGTAGTATTTCGGGACAGGGGAATCAGCCCCAGCATTTT,CASSISGQGNQPQHF
TRBD2,TRBV28,TRBJ2-7,many,TGTGCCAGCAGTAACGGACTAGTATCCCACGAGCAGTACTTC,CASSNGLVSHEQYF
-,TRBV6-6,TRBJ2-5,many,TGTGCCAGCAGCCCGGGGAGTCAAGAGACCCAGTACTTC,CASSPGSQETQYF
-,TRBV19,TRBJ2-7,medium-sized,TGTGCCAGTAGTTTCGGCAGGTCCTACGAGCAGTACTTC,CASSFGRSYEQYF
TRBD2,TRBV12-3/TRBV12-4,TRBJ2-5,many,TGTGCCAGCAGTTCCCTAGCGGGAGTCCAAGAGACCCAGTACTTC,CASSSLAGVQETQYF
TRBD1,TRBV5-4,TRBJ2-6,many,TGTGCCAGCAGCTTGGAGACCCGGGACAGGGCTTCTGGGGCCAACGTCCTGACTTTC,CASSLETRDRASGANVLTF
-,TRBV6-1,TRBJ2-3,many,TGTGCCAGCAGAGGACTACACACAGATACGCAGTATTTT,CASRGLHTDTQYF
-,TRBV5-4,TRBJ2-3,many,TGTGCCCGCGGATGGGGCGGAAGCACAGATACGCAGTATTTT,CARGWGGSTDTQYF
TRBD2,TRBV9,TRBJ2-7,-,TGTGCCAGCAGCCCCCGACTAGCGGGGAACGAGCAGTACTTC,CASSPRLAGNEQYF
-,TRBV7-8,TRBJ2-1,many,TGTGCCAGCAGCTTAGCGTGGCAGGGTAGCTACAATGAGCAGTTCTTC,CASSLAWQGSYNEQFF
-,TRBV6-5,TRBJ1-1,many,TGTGCCAGCAGTTACCGGGGGATGAGTGAAGCTTTCTTT,CASSYRGMSEAFF
TRBD2,TRBV7-9,TRBJ2-5,-,TGTGCCAGCAGCTCGGGGGACCTTGGACGGCCTAGCGGGGGCCTAGAGGCCCAGTACTTC,CASSSGDLGRPSGGLEAQYF
TRBD1,TRBV4-1,TRBJ2-3,many,TGCGCCAGCGGAGCCGGTACAGGGGGGTACACAGATACGCAGTATTTT,CASGAGTGGYTDTQYF
-,TRBV6-1,TRBJ2-7,few,TGTGCCAGCAGACCTGACCTGTACGAGCAGTACTTC,CASRPDLYEQYF
-,TRBV12-3/TRBV12-4,TRBJ2-2,many,TGTGCCAGCAGTCCGTGGGGGGGGCGTAACACCGGGGAGCTGTTTTTT,CASSPWGGRNTGELFF
TRBD1,TRBV11-2,TRBJ1-6,few,TGTGCCAGCAGCTTAGATAGGGGGCTAGGGTCACCCCTCCACTTT,CASSLDRGLGSPLHF
-,TRBV24-1,TRBJ1-5,many,TGTGCCACCAGTGATTCTCGGGGTTATCAGCCCCAGCATTTT,CATSDSRGYQPQHF
-,TRBV2,TRBJ2-3,many,TGTGCCAGCGAGCAGCTGATCACAGATACGCAGTATTTT,CASEQLITDTQYF
TRBD1,TRBV28,TRBJ1-2,many,TGTGCCAGCAGTTCCCACTCGTCCCGGGACAGTTTCGGAGAAGGCTACACCTTC,CASSSHSSRDSFGEGYTF
TRBD2,TRBV24-1,TRBJ2-3,many,TGTGCCACCAGTGATTGGGGGACTAGCGGGAGGTATGATACGCAGTATTTT,CATSDWGTSGRYDTQYF
-,TRBV6-6,TRBJ2-7,many,TGTGCCAGCAGTCAGGGGCGTTTGGACGAGCAGTACTTC,CASSQGRLDEQYF
-,TRBV11-2,TRBJ2-7,many,TGTGCCAGCAGCGGACCTATTGACCGCACGCCGGGACAAAGCTCCTACGAGCAGTACTTC,CASSGPIDRTPGQSSYEQYF
-,TRBV20-1,TRBJ2-5,-,TGCAGTGCTCGTGGGGGCCAAGAGACCCAGTACTTC,CSARGGQETQYF
-,TRBV14,TRBJ1-2,many,TGTGCCAGCAGCCCCTTTGGGGTTCCTGGCTACACCTTC,CASSPFGVPGYTF
TRBD1,TRBV7-9,TRBJ1-1,many,TGTGCCAGCAAACCCGACAGGGCCACTGAAGCTTTCTTT,CASKPDRATEAFF
-,TRBV10-3,TRBJ2-3,medium-sized,TGTGCCATCAGTACCCGGAGCACAGATACGCAGTATTTT,CAISTRSTDTQYF
TRBD2,TRBV6-5,TRBJ2-1,many,TGTGCCAGCCGTCAGGCGGGAGGGGGCCTATTATTCGAGCAGTTCTTC,CASRQAGGGLLFEQFF
-,TRBV7-2,TRBJ2-1,many,TGTGCCAGCAGCTCAAGCCGGTCGTGGGGCAATGAGCAGTTCTTC,CASSSSRSWGNEQFF
TRBD1,TRBV7-9,TRBJ1-3,many,TGTGCCAGCAGCCTCGGGGAAAGACAGGGGGGTTCTGGAAACACCATATATTTT,CASSLGERQGGSGNTIYF
-,TRBV4-2,TRBJ2-7,many,TGTGCCAGCAGCCAAGTACCGGGGGTAGTATCCTACGAGCAGTACTTC,CASSQVPGVVSYEQYF